This T cell receptor (beta chain) was retrieved from a study of blood T cell repertoires in COVID-19. Study summary: The origin of the acute and convalescent COVID-19 samples was the United States, Italy and Spain. Nucleic acid was either cDNA or gDNA, and it came from T cells, B-cell-depleted T cells, or PBMCs.

This clone was counted once. Original handling: Amplified reference gene primers provided the basis for estimating nucleated cell counts. The data were produced by immunoSEQ multiplex PCR, yet TCRdb's version contains in-frame clones alone and is incomplete. The D gene and trimming were derived from the DNA, and the V and J assignments and clone size from that table. The repertoire holds some 8,000 clones, with roughly 80% as singletons. Germline CDR1 reads SGHRS; CDR2 reads YFSETQ. The CDR3 loop spans 14 amino acids. J was trimmed by 5 bases and V by 4 bases; bases with no gene match: 6. The specimen was peripheral blood. The TCR originated in a human donor with active COVID-19. The donor label of this sample is uncertain. J is TRBJ1-1 and V is TRBV5-1, with TRBD1 matching over 9 bases. The CDR3 loop reads CASSPGQGRTEAFF. The CDR3 DNA reads TGCGCCAGCAGCCCGGGACAGGGAAGGACTGAAGCTTTCTTT.